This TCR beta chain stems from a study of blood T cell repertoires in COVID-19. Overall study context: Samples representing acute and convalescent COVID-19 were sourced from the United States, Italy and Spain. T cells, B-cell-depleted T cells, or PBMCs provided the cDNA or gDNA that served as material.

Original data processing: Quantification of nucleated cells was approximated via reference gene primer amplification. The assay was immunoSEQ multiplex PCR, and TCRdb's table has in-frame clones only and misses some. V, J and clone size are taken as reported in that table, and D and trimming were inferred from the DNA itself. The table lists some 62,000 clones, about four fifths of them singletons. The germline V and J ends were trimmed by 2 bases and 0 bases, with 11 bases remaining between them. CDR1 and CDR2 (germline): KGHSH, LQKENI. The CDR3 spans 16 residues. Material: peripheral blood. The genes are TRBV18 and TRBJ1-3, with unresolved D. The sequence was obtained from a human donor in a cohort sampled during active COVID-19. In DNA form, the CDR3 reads TGTGCCAGCTCACCAGACCAGGCCCTCTCTGGAAACACCATATATTTT. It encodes CASSPDQALSGNTIYF.